This T cell receptor beta chain was profiled in a study of identical twins. This clonotype appeared a few times. Germline V gives CDR1 SGDLS, CDR2 YYNGEE. The CDR3 sequence is 15 residues long. Trimming removed 0 bases from V and 8 bases from J, with 14 bases in between. From the 5' RACE reads, TCRdb called clonotypes with MiXCR, one entry per CDR3 protein. Of about 190,000 distinct CDR3 sequences in the sample, about 16% were seen once. This sample was shared with a second study, whose subject was T cells expressing NK-cell markers.

This TCR was sampled from a woman under 30 in good health. The sequenced sample was CD8+ T cells sorted from blood. The rearrangement uses TRBV9 and TRBJ1-4; D is ambiguous. The CDR3 sequence is CASSVASRFGEKLFF. The CDR3 DNA is TGTGCCAGCAGCGTAGCGTCGAGGTTCGGCGAAAAACTGTTTTTT.